These 20 T cell receptor beta chains share one sample of origin, sequenced in a study of cytomegalovirus exposure and HLA in healthy donors. 13 Jbeta primers and 60 Vbeta primers were used for the PCR. Assay: immunoSEQ multiplex PCR; the TCRdb copy retains only in-frame clones and omits some. The table includes under 200,000 clones, around 84% detected once. Source material: PBMCs. The receptors derive from a woman aged 50 to 65 in good health and CMV-seropositive.

The chain combines TRBV2 with TRBJ1-3; 8 bases map to TRBD1. Germline-derived CDR1 and CDR2 are SNHLY and FYNNEI. The J segment lost 7 bases and the V segment lost 7 bases, leaving 12 bases of the junction unmatched. The CDR3 is 15 amino acids. The CDR3 DNA follows: TGTGCCAGCAAGGGGACCGGACAGGGACGGAACACCATATATTTT. Its protein is CASKGTGQGRNTIYF.

This clone was picked up one time. The germline gene is not matched at one end of the junction; a read error may be the cause. V is TRBV2 and J is TRBJ1-6, with D tentatively TRBD1 (6 bases). The CDR3 spans 17 residues. Germline V gene data show CDR1 as SNHLY and CDR2 as FYNNEI. In nucleotides, the CDR3 is TGTGCCAGCAGACGATCGGGACAAAGTGACTATAATTCACCCCTCCCCTTT. The encoded protein is CASRRSGQSDYNSPLPF.

This clone was counted between two and nine times. The chain carries TRBV7-3 and TRBJ2-7; 9 nucleotides align to TRBD1. In germline, CDR1 is SGHTA, CDR2 FQGTGA. The CDR3 contains 14 residues. V was clipped by 5 bases and J by 6 bases; unmatched bases: 8. CDR3 sequence: CASSLRGQGTEQYF. CDR3 bases: TGTGCCAGCAGCCTACGAGGACAGGGGACCGAGCAGTACTTC.

The genes are TRBV19 and TRBJ1-2; 7 nucleotides match TRBD1. Germline V gives CDR1 LNHDA, CDR2 SQIVND (reference sequence). Trimming removed 4 bases from V and 5 bases from J; junction bases left unmatched: 10. There are 15 residues in the CDR3. The CDR3 region is CASSKPGQNPYGYTF. CDR3 nucleotides: TGTGCCAGTAGTAAACCGGGACAGAATCCATATGGCTACACCTTC.

This chain links TRBV5-1 with TRBJ1-2; no definite D call. V was pared by 0 bases and J by 6 bases, with 12 bases between. Germline values: CDR1 SGHRS, CDR2 YFSETQ. This CDR3 has 14 amino acids. The CDR3 DNA follows: TGCGCCAGCAGCTTGGAGGTTCGGGGTGATGGCTACACCTTC. This encodes CASSLEVRGDGYTF.

The V call is TRBV6-6, the J call TRBJ2-5, with a possible D match to TRBD2 (5 bases). Trimming shortened V by 6 bases and J by 6 bases, and 11 bases separated the two germline ends. Germline CDR1 reads MNHNY; CDR2 reads SVGAGI (reference sequence). The CDR3 runs 12 residues. DNA for the CDR3: TGTGCCAGCAGCCCTGAGGGCAAGACCCAGTACTTC. Encoded protein: CASSPEGKTQYF.

The chain joins TRBV9 to TRBJ2-3, with D perhaps matching TRBD1 (5 bases). V gave up 0 bases and J gave up 3 bases, with 11 bases separating them. This CDR3 contains 15 residues. The germline V gene has CDR1 SGDLS and CDR2 YYNGEE. CDR3 sequence: CASSVAGSHTDTQYF. The CDR3 DNA follows: TGTGCCAGCAGCGTAGCAGGGTCCCATACAGATACGCAGTATTTT.

The V and J genes are TRBV28 and TRBJ1-5; 8 bases are shared with TRBD1. The CDR3 contains 16 residues. Germline V gene data show CDR1 as MDHEN and CDR2 as SYDVKM. The junction had 14 bases not matched to a gene; V was cut back by 6 bases and J by 7 bases. The CDR3 loop is CASRRKDWTGIQPQHF. The CDR3, as DNA: TGTGCCAGCAGACGGAAGGACTGGACAGGGATACAGCCCCAGCATTTT.

The V and J genes are TRBV13 and TRBJ2-5; 10 bases agree with TRBD2. The CDR3 length is 15 residues. V was pared by 1 base and J by 5 bases, with 4 bases of the junction left unmatched. Germline CDR1 is PRHDT and CDR2 is FYEKMQ (reference sequence). CDR3 coding DNA: TGTGCCAGCAGCTTAGTTCTAGCGGGGGTTGAGACCCAGTACTTC. It specifies CASSLVLAGVETQYF. Full variable domain (rest looked up from reference TRBV13 and TRBJ2-5): AAGVIQSPRHLIKEKRETATLKCYPIPRHDTVYWYQQGPGQDPQFLISFYEKMQSDKGSIPDRFSAQQFSDYHSELNMSSLELGDSALYFCASSLVLAGVETQYFGPGTRLLVL.

The chain is built from TRBV28 and TRBJ2-7; TRBD2 matches 9 bases. The CDR3 is 12 amino acids. Per germline, CDR1 MDHEN and CDR2 SYDVKM. The J segment lost 2 bases and the V segment lost 8 bases, leaving 1 base of the junction unmatched. The CDR3 loop is CASGLATYEQYF. The DNA of the CDR3 is TGTGCCAGCGGACTAGCGACCTACGAGCAGTACTTC.

CDR3 in DNA: TGTGCCAGCAGCTGGGGTGGGAGCGGTCTACACAATGAGCAGTTCTTC. It is translated as CASSWGGSGLHNEQFF. This chain connects TRBV5-6 to TRBJ2-1; perhaps TRBD2 as D (5 bases). V lost 3 bases and J 5 bases, leaving 18 bases between the germline ends. This CDR3 region has 16 residues. From germline, CDR1 is SGHDT and CDR2 YYEEEE.

The chain carries TRBV27 and TRBJ2-7; TRBD1 aligns across 7 bases. V shed 4 bases, J shed 0 bases, and the junction held 3 bases outside the gene matches. The CDR3 totals 14 residues. The germline gives CDR1 MNHEY, CDR2 SMNVEV (reference sequence). CDR3 sequence reads: CASSSTGSSYEQYF. The CDR3 nucleotides are TGTGCCAGCAGTTCGACAGGGAGCTCCTACGAGCAGTACTTC.

In DNA form, the CDR3 reads TGCGCCAGCAGTCAGGCCGGGACAGTCAATCCGGGACTAGATCTCCACGAGCAGTACTTC. Amino acid sequence: CASSQAGTVNPGLDLHEQYF. This chain uses TRBV23-1 with TRBJ2-7, with D possibly TRBD2 on 8 matching bases. TRBV23-1 is an ORF, and what it does is uncertain. Trimming shortened V by 3 bases and J by 5 bases, and 32 bases separated the two germline ends. The CDR3 extends over 20 amino acids.

The rearrangement uses TRBV19 and TRBJ2-5; 7 bases map to TRBD1. The CDR3 consists of 14 residues. Germline CDR1 and CDR2: LNHDA and SQIVND (reference sequence). J lost 4 bases, V lost 9 bases, and 11 bases had no gene match. This chain's CDR3 is CASIDMAGGETQYF. The DNA for the CDR3 is TGTGCCAGCATCGATATGGCAGGGGGAGAGACCCAGTACTTC.

The chain uses TRBV27 and TRBJ1-6, with D perhaps TRBD1 (5 bases). Trimming left V 3 bases short and J 9 bases short, with 12 bases between. The CDR3 totals 14 residues. Germline V gives CDR1 MNHEY, CDR2 SMNVEV (reference sequence). CDR3 nucleotide sequence: TGTGCCAGCAGTTTGGCGGGGACGAGTTCACCCCTCCACTTT. This sequence encodes CASSLAGTSSPLHF.

This clone was counted between two and nine times. The gene calls are TRBV5-1 and TRBJ2-1; D unresolved. V lost 0 bases and J lost 5, with 9 bases in between. Germline values: CDR1 SGHRS, CDR2 YFSETQ. The CDR3 runs to 14 residues. For the CDR3, the DNA is TGCGCCAGCAGCTTGGGGAGACGGGACAATGAGCAGTTCTTC. Translating it yields CASSLGRRDNEQFF.

The chain employs TRBV18 and TRBJ2-7; the match to TRBD1 covers 7 bases. Germline V lookup: CDR1 KGHSH, CDR2 LQKENI. After removal of 2 bases from V and 2 bases from J, the junction contained 9 bases not matched to a gene. The CDR3 has 16 amino acids. The CDR3 DNA reads TGTGCCAGCTCACCATTTTCACAGGGGATCCCCTACGAGCAGTACTTC. It encodes CASSPFSQGIPYEQYF. Full variable domain (rest looked up from reference TRBV18 and TRBJ2-7): NAGVMQNPRHLVRRRGQEARLRCSPMKGHSHVYWYRQLPEEGLKFMVYLQKENIIDESGMPKERFSAEFPKEGPSILRIQQVVRGDSAAYFCASSPFSQGIPYEQYFGPGTRLTVT.

This sequence joins TRBV6-1 and TRBJ2-1; TRBD2 might be the D (6 bases). Germline CDR1 and CDR2: MNHNS and SASEGT. The CDR3 loop spans 13 amino acids. V was pared by 6 bases and J by 3 bases, with 9 bases between. The CDR3 region is CASSGGVYNEQFF. Here the CDR3 DNA reads TGTGCCAGCAGCGGGGGAGTCTACAATGAGCAGTTCTTC.

The V call is TRBV5-1, the J call TRBJ2-7, with 8 nucleotides matching TRBD1. The CDR3 consists of 15 residues. The ends lost 4 bases at V and 6 bases at J; junction bases unmatched: 12. Germline CDR1 reads SGHRS; CDR2 reads YFSETQ. CDR3 nucleotides: TGCGCCAGCAGCGGCCCCGGGACAGGATCGTCCGAGCAGTACTTC. Protein: CASSGPGTGSSEQYF.

The chain uses TRBV30 and TRBJ2-7, with 7 bases fitting TRBD1. With 4 bases clipped from V and 4 bases from J, the junction kept 10 bases outside the gene matches. The CDR3 has 14 residues. Germline V lookup: CDR1 GTSNPN, CDR2 SVGIG (reference sequence). This CDR3 is CAWNEGTERYEQYF. The DNA for the CDR3 is TGTGCCTGGAATGAAGGGACAGAGCGTTACGAGCAGTACTTC.